The rows below give T cell receptor beta chains drawn from one sample of a study of cytomegalovirus exposure and HLA in healthy donors. Method: immunoSEQ multiplex PCR; TCRdb's copy keeps in-frame clones and lacks some. This table has some 160,000 clones, 88% appearing once. Sequences were obtained from PBMCs. Source of these receptors: a man younger than 35 in good health and CMV-seronegative. CDR3s include the opening cysteine and the closing phenylalanine or tryptophan.

j_call: TRBJ2-1; v_call: TRBV11-2; cdr3_length: 15; cdr3_aa: CASSNPGTGGWEQFF
j_call: TRBJ2-7; v_call: TRBV27; cdr3_length: 14; cdr3_aa: CASSYRAGSYEQYF
j_call: TRBJ2-7; v_call: TRBV7-2; cdr3_length: 14; cdr3_aa: CASRTQVGSYEQYF
j_call: TRBJ2-3; v_call: TRBV5-1; cdr3_length: 16; cdr3_aa: CASSLGGTSIADTQYF
j_call: TRBJ2-7; v_call: TRBV6-5; cdr3_length: 14; cdr3_aa: CASSYSRWSYEQYF
j_call: TRBJ1-4; v_call: TRBV18; cdr3_length: 18; cdr3_aa: CASSPPGGPRTTNEKLFF
j_call: TRBJ2-7; v_call: TRBV28; cdr3_length: 15; cdr3_aa: CASRIDRGLPYEQYF
j_call: TRBJ2-5; v_call: TRBV6-5; cdr3_length: 13; cdr3_aa: CASSASTRETQYF
j_call: TRBJ1-1; v_call: TRBV5-1; cdr3_length: 15; cdr3_aa: CASSSTGTGDTEAFF
j_call: TRBJ1-2; v_call: TRBV10-3; cdr3_length: 14; cdr3_aa: CAISEQGANYGYTF
j_call: TRBJ1-4; v_call: TRBV29-1; cdr3_length: 13; cdr3_aa: CSVGDRGREKLFF
j_call: TRBJ1-6; v_call: TRBV11-2; cdr3_length: 13; cdr3_aa: CASSQPGGSPLHF
j_call: TRBJ2-7; v_call: TRBV18; cdr3_length: 14; cdr3_aa: CASSPFPTSYEQYF
j_call: TRBJ2-1; v_call: TRBV10-1; cdr3_length: 12; cdr3_aa: CASLITGGEQFF
j_call: TRBJ1-2; v_call: TRBV28; cdr3_length: 13; cdr3_aa: CASRQTGQGGYTF
j_call: TRBJ1-2; v_call: TRBV5-1; cdr3_length: 16; cdr3_aa: CASSSTYGTGGSGYTF
j_call: TRBJ1-1; v_call: TRBV27; cdr3_length: 13; cdr3_aa: CASSDRGNTEAFF
j_call: TRBJ2-7; v_call: TRBV10-1; cdr3_length: 13; cdr3_aa: CASSEGLSYEQYF
j_call: TRBJ2-3; v_call: TRBV6-6; cdr3_length: 15; cdr3_aa: CASSYRDRVDVTQYF
j_call: TRBJ1-1; v_call: TRBV5-1; cdr3_length: 16; cdr3_aa: CASSGLGASTNTEAFF
j_call: TRBJ2-4; v_call: TRBV28; cdr3_length: 16; cdr3_aa: CASRLRQGMIGDIQYF
j_call: TRBJ1-6; v_call: TRBV28; cdr3_length: 14; cdr3_aa: CASRTVDYNSPLHF
j_call: TRBJ1-1; v_call: TRBV5-4; cdr3_length: 15; cdr3_aa: CASSFQGAVGTEAFF
j_call: TRBJ2-3; v_call: TRBV4-2; cdr3_length: 16; cdr3_aa: CASSQEVTSYTDTQYF
j_call: TRBJ1-5; v_call: TRBV27; cdr3_length: 14; cdr3_aa: CASRPGVPNQPQHF
j_call: TRBJ1-5; v_call: TRBV10-1; cdr3_length: 13; cdr3_aa: CASSESVLQPQHF
j_call: TRBJ1-5; v_call: TRBV28; cdr3_length: 15; cdr3_aa: CASSSPDRGGQPQHF
j_call: TRBJ1-1; v_call: TRBV6-5; cdr3_length: 11; cdr3_aa: CASRRNTEAFF
j_call: TRBJ2-1; v_call: TRBV28; cdr3_length: 16; cdr3_aa: CASSTPAGGLGNEQFF
j_call: TRBJ2-1; v_call: TRBV4-1; cdr3_length: 11; cdr3_aa: CASSPGNEQFF
j_call: TRBJ1-2; v_call: TRBV5-1; cdr3_length: 13; cdr3_aa: CASSLAGRDGYTF
j_call: TRBJ2-2; v_call: TRBV6-4; cdr3_length: 16; cdr3_aa: CASSDSIQKTTGELFF
j_call: TRBJ2-2; v_call: TRBV27; cdr3_length: 15; cdr3_aa: CASSLLTRSTGELFF
j_call: TRBJ2-3; v_call: TRBV27; cdr3_length: 15; cdr3_aa: CASSLYGVSTDTQYF
j_call: TRBJ1-1; v_call: TRBV6-5; cdr3_length: 15; cdr3_aa: CASSYGGSQNTEAFF
j_call: TRBJ2-5; v_call: TRBV21-1; cdr3_length: 15; cdr3_aa: CASSKVSDRKETQYF
j_call: TRBJ2-7; v_call: TRBV4-3; cdr3_length: 15; cdr3_aa: CASSQEILGGYEQYF
j_call: TRBJ2-3; v_call: TRBV28; cdr3_length: 19; cdr3_aa: CASSFYHLGQEYSTDTQYF
j_call: TRBJ2-3; v_call: TRBV27; cdr3_length: 16; cdr3_aa: CASSWKVAGVGDTQYF
j_call: TRBJ1-5; v_call: TRBV5-1; cdr3_length: 14; cdr3_aa: CASSLRQGDQPQHF
j_call: TRBJ2-7; v_call: TRBV5-1; cdr3_length: 14; cdr3_aa: CASSLGQGADEQYF
j_call: TRBJ1-6; v_call: TRBV4-1; cdr3_length: 17; cdr3_aa: CASSHETGTGGNSPLHF
j_call: TRBJ2-2; v_call: TRBV5-8; cdr3_length: 13; cdr3_aa: CASETGSLGELFF
j_call: TRBJ1-1; v_call: TRBV15; cdr3_length: 12; cdr3_aa: CATSRPDTEAFF
j_call: TRBJ1-6; v_call: TRBV5-4; cdr3_length: 15; cdr3_aa: CASSLRADNNSPLHF
j_call: TRBJ1-2; v_call: TRBV6-5; cdr3_length: 16; cdr3_aa: CASSLGQGASLYGYTF
j_call: TRBJ2-2; v_call: TRBV12-5; cdr3_length: 15; cdr3_aa: CASGLAIRGTGELFF
j_call: TRBJ1-3; v_call: TRBV15; cdr3_length: 16; cdr3_aa: CATSRAAGFSGNTIYF
j_call: TRBJ1-2; v_call: TRBV19; cdr3_length: 14; cdr3_aa: CASSLPGQGVGYTF